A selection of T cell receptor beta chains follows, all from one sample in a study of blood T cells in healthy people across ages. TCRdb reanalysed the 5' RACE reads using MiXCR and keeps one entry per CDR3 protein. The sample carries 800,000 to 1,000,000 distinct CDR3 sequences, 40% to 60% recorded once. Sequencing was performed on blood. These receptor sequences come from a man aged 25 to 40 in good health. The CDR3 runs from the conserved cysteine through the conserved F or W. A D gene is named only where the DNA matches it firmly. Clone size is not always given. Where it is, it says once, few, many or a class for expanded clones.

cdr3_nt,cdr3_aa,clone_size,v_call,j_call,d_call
TGCAGTGCCCCGAGTCTGGGGGGCTACACCTTC,CSAPSLGGYTF,few,TRBV20-1,TRBJ1-2,-
TGTGCCAGCAGCTTATCTAGCGGGCCGCTCAATGAGCAGTTCTTC,CASSLSSGPLNEQFF,once,TRBV7-6,TRBJ2-1,TRBD2
TGTGCCAGCAGCTTGGACCTGGAGCGAACTGAAGCTTTCTTT,CASSLDLERTEAFF,-,TRBV7-9,TRBJ1-1,-
TGTGCCAGCAGCCCAAAAATAATGGGTGAAAAACTGTTTTTT,CASSPKIMGEKLFF,-,TRBV12-3/TRBV12-4,TRBJ1-4,-
TGCAGTGCTAGGCCTGGCGGCAGCTACAATGAGCAGTTCTTC,CSARPGGSYNEQFF,few,TRBV20-1,TRBJ2-1,-
TGTGCCAGCAGCCCGGGACAGTCCTTGAACACTGAAGCTTTCTTT,CASSPGQSLNTEAFF,-,TRBV3-1,TRBJ1-1,TRBD1
TGTGCCAGCAGCAACCTAGCGGGACCTTACAATGAGCAGTTCTTC,CASSNLAGPYNEQFF,few,TRBV12-3/TRBV12-4,TRBJ2-1,TRBD2
TGTGCCAGCAGCCTTCGAGGGGAACTGAAAGAGCAGTACTTC,CASSLRGELKEQYF,-,TRBV14,TRBJ2-5,-
TGCGCCAGCAGCGGGCTGGTGGACAATGAGCAGTTCTTC,CASSGLVDNEQFF,-,TRBV5-1,TRBJ2-1,-
TGTGCCAGCAGCACCTCGGGGGCTCGCCGCGAGCAGTACTTC,CASSTSGARREQYF,-,TRBV7-9,TRBJ2-7,-
TGTGCCAGCAGCTTATACGGGGGAGTATACAATGAGCAGTTCTTC,CASSLYGGVYNEQFF,-,TRBV7-2,TRBJ2-1,-
TGCAGCGTTGCGATTCCCCTCCGAGTAGAGACCCAGTACTTC,CSVAIPLRVETQYF,many,TRBV29-1,TRBJ2-5,-
TGTGCCAGCAGCCACTCGGGGGCCCCAGATACGCAGTATTTT,CASSHSGAPDTQYF,many,TRBV4-2,TRBJ2-3,-
TGTGCCAGCAGCTTGCGGTCCCAGGGGTACACTGAAGCTTTCTTT,CASSLRSQGYTEAFF,-,TRBV7-9,TRBJ1-1,-
TGCGCCAGCAGCCAAGATGGGGCACGAAACATTCAGTACTTC,CASSQDGARNIQYF,few,TRBV4-3,TRBJ2-4,-
TGTGCCAGCAGCCAATCGCGAAACGGGGAGCTGTTTTTT,CASSQSRNGELFF,-,TRBV14,TRBJ2-2,-
TGCGCCAGCAGCCAAGAACCGGGACAGTATAATTCACCCCTCCACTTT,CASSQEPGQYNSPLHF,-,TRBV4-1,TRBJ1-6,TRBD1
TGCAGCGTGACGACAGTGGGGGTGAGCTCCTACAATGAGCAGTTCTTC,CSVTTVGVSSYNEQFF,once,TRBV29-1,TRBJ2-1,-
TGCAGCGTTGAAGACAGGGGGCGCGACTATGGCTACACCTTC,CSVEDRGRDYGYTF,-,TRBV29-1,TRBJ1-2,TRBD1
TGTGCCAGCAGCTACGACAGGGTGGGTACAGATACGCAGTATTTT,CASSYDRVGTDTQYF,-,TRBV5-6,TRBJ2-3,TRBD1
TGTGCCAGCAGATGGGGACTAGCGGGGACCAATGAGCAGTTCTTC,CASRWGLAGTNEQFF,once,TRBV27,TRBJ2-1,TRBD2
TGTGCCAGCAGCGCGGGACAGGGACTTGAAGCTTTCTTT,CASSAGQGLEAFF,-,TRBV12-3/TRBV12-4,TRBJ1-1,TRBD1
TGCAGCGTTGAAGATCAAGGGACTCCCACAGGTACGCAGTATTTT,CSVEDQGTPTGTQYF,-,TRBV29-1,TRBJ2-3,-
TGCAGTGCGCCGGGGCAGTCGTACGAGCAGTACTTC,CSAPGQSYEQYF,-,TRBV20-1,TRBJ2-7,-
TGCGCCAGCAGCTTGAGGTCGTTGAGGGGGGTGAGACCGTTCTTC,CASSLRSLRGVRPFF,-,TRBV5-1,TRBJ2-1,-
TGCGCCAGCAGCCCAGGACAGGGGACAAATACGCAGTATTTT,CASSPGQGTNTQYF,-,TRBV4-3,TRBJ2-3,TRBD1
TGTGCCAGCAGCTTAATCGCCCAGGCAGTTGAAGCTTTCTTT,CASSLIAQAVEAFF,once,TRBV7-9,TRBJ1-1,-
TGTGCCAGCCAGAAGGACGGGGCCAGCCACGAGCAGTACTTC,CASQKDGASHEQYF,few,TRBV6-5,TRBJ2-7,-
TGTGCCACCAGTGGAACGGATGAGCAGTTCTTC,CATSGTDEQFF,-,TRBV24-1,TRBJ2-1,-
TGTGCCAGCAGATCGGACAGACGGAATGAAAAACTGTTTTTT,CASRSDRRNEKLFF,-,TRBV12-3/TRBV12-4,TRBJ1-4,-
TGTGCCAGCAGCCAGGGGGGGCCGCGGGACAGCCTAACCCTGCGAGGCTACACCTTC,CASSQGGPRDSLTLRGYTF,-,TRBV3-1,TRBJ1-2,TRBD1
TGCGCCAGCAGCCAAGCGTTAAAATACGAGCAGTACTTC,CASSQALKYEQYF,-,TRBV4-1,TRBJ2-7,-
TGTGCCAGCAGTGGGACCCCCGATGAGCGAAACATTCAGTACTTC,CASSGTPDERNIQYF,-,TRBV28,TRBJ2-4,-
TGTGCCAGCACCGTATCCGGGGGTGCCCAAGATACGCAGTATTTT,CASTVSGGAQDTQYF,few,TRBV9,TRBJ2-3,-
TGTGCCAGCAGCCGAGAAGGGGACGCGAACACCGGGGAGCTGTTTTTT,CASSREGDANTGELFF,few,TRBV3-1,TRBJ2-2,-
TGTGCCAGCAGTACCCCGGACAGGGTCGGGTGGAGCGAGCAGTACTTC,CASSTPDRVGWSEQYF,-,TRBV28,TRBJ2-7,TRBD1
TGCGCCAGCAGCCAAGATCAAGCAGGAACCTACACAGATACGCAGTATTTT,CASSQDQAGTYTDTQYF,-,TRBV4-3,TRBJ2-3,-
TGTGCCACCAGCAGAGTTGAGCGAATCCCCCCTGAAGCTTTCTTT,CATSRVERIPPEAFF,few,TRBV15,TRBJ1-1,-
TGCAGCGCGAGACAGGGGGATGGGCCGAATCAGCCCCAGCATTTT,CSARQGDGPNQPQHF,-,TRBV29-1,TRBJ1-5,TRBD1
TGTGCCAGCAGACCAACTACTCAAGAGACCCAGTACTTC,CASRPTTQETQYF,-,TRBV12-3/TRBV12-4,TRBJ2-5,-
TGTGCCATCGGGTTGGGGCAGCATAATGAGCAGTTCTTC,CAIGLGQHNEQFF,many,TRBV10-3,TRBJ2-1,-
TGTGCCAGCAGCGACGGAACAGGGATTCGTGAGCAGTTCTTC,CASSDGTGIREQFF,-,TRBV9,TRBJ2-1,-
TGCGCCAGCAGCCAAGACCCCAACGAGCAGTACTTC,CASSQDPNEQYF,-,TRBV4-1,TRBJ2-7,-
TGTGCCAGCAGATCAGCCGGGACAACGAGCGGCAATCAGCCCCAGCATTTT,CASRSAGTTSGNQPQHF,-,TRBV12-3/TRBV12-4,TRBJ1-5,-
TGTGCCAGCAGTTACCGTACAGGATCCGAGCAGTACTTC,CASSYRTGSEQYF,few,TRBV6-5,TRBJ2-7,-
TGTGCCAGCAGCTCTACAGGTTACAATGAGCAGTTCTTC,CASSSTGYNEQFF,many,TRBV7-3,TRBJ2-1,-
TGTGCCAGCCCCAGGGCGGGGGGCCTCGGACTCTACAATGAGCAGTTCTTC,CASPRAGGLGLYNEQFF,-,TRBV2,TRBJ2-1,TRBD2
TGTGCCAGCAGCCTTCTTCTGCCCCACTCCTACGAGCAGTACTTC,CASSLLLPHSYEQYF,-,TRBV7-9,TRBJ2-7,-
TGTGCCAGCAGCCACGCTCTGGGGACAGGGTCTGAAGCTTTCTTT,CASSHALGTGSEAFF,once,TRBV3-1,TRBJ1-1,TRBD1
TGTGCCAGCAGCTTAAGTAGCCTCGATACGCAGTATTTT,CASSLSSLDTQYF,-,TRBV7-2,TRBJ2-3,-
TGTGCCAGCAGCTTAGCGCTTCCCGTGATATCCAATCAGCCCCAGCATTTT,CASSLALPVISNQPQHF,-,TRBV7-8,TRBJ1-5,-
TGTGCCAGCAGCCTAATCGGACGGATCGATGGCTACACCTTC,CASSLIGRIDGYTF,once,TRBV6-6,TRBJ1-2,-
TGCGCCAGCAGCCAAAGGACTAGCGGGGGTCCAGATACGCAGTATTTT,CASSQRTSGGPDTQYF,few,TRBV4-1,TRBJ2-3,TRBD2
TGTGCCAGCAGCCACGAACAGGGGTACACTGAAGCTTTCTTT,CASSHEQGYTEAFF,-,TRBV3-1,TRBJ1-1,TRBD1